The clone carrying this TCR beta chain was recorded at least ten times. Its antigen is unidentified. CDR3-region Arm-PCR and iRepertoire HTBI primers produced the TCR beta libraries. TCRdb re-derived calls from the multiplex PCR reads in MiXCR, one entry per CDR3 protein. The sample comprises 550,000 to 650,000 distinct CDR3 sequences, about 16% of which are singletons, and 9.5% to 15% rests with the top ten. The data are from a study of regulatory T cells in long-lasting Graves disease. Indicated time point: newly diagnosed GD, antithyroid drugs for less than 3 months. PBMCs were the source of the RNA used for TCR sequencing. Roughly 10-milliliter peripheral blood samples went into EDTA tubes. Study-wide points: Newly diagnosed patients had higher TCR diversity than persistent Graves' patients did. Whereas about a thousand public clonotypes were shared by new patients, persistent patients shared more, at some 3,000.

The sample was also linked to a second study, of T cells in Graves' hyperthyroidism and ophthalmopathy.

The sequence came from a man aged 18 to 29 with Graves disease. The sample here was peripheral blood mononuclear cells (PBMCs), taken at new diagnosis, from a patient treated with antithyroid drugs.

The CDR3 sequence: CASSLGQNSPLHF. The CDR3 DNA reads TGTGCCAGCAGTTTAGGTCAGAATTCACCCCTCCACTTT. The chain uses TRBV27 and TRBJ1-6; unclear D gene. CDR3 size: 13 residues. V was shortened by 2 bases and J by 7 bases, with 6 bases between the two germline ends. From germline, CDR1 is MNHEY and CDR2 SMNVEV (reference sequence).